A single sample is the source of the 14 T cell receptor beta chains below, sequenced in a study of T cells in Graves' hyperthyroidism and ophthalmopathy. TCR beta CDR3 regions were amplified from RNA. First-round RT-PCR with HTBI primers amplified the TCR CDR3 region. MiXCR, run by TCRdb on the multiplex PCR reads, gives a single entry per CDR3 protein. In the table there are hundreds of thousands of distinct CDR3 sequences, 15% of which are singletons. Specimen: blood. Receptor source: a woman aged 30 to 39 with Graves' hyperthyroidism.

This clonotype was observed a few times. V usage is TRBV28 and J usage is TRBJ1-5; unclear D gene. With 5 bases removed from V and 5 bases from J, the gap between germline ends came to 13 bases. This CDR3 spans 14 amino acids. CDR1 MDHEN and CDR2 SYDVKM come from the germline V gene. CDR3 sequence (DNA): TGTGCCAGCAGTCTAAACCCAGCCGATCAGCCCCAGCATTTT. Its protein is CASSLNPADQPQHF.

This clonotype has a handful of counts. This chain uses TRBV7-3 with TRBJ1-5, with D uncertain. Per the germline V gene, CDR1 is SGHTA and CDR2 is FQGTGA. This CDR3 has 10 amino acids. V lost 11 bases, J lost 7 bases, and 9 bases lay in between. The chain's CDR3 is CAGSGQPQHF. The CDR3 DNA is TGTGCCGGATCCGGGCAGCCCCAGCATTTT.

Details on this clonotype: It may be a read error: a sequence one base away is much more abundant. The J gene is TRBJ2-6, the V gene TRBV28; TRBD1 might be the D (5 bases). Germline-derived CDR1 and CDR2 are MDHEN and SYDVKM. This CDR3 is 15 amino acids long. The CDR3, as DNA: TGTGCCAGCAGAACGGCCCCCTCTGGGGCCAACGTCCCGACTTTC. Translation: CASRTAPSGANVPTF.

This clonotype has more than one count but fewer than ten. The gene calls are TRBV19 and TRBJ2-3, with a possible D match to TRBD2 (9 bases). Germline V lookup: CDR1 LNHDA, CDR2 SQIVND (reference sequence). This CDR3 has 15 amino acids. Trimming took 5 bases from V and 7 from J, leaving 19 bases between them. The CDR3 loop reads CASSGSGRTGYTQYF. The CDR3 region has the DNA TGTGCCAGTAGTGGAAGCGGGAGGACAGGGTATACGCAGTATTTT.

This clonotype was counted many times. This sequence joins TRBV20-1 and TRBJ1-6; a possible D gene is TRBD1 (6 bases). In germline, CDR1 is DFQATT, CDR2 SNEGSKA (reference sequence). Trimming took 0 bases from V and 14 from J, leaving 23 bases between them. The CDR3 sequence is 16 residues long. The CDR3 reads CSARDQRGDRKTALHF. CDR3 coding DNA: TGCAGTGCTAGAGATCAAAGGGGGGACCGGAAAACCGCCCTCCACTTT.

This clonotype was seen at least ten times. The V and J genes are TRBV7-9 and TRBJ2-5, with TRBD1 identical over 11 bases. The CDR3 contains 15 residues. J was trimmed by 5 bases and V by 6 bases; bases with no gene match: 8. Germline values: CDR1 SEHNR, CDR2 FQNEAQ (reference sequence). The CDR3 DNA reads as TGTGCCAGCAGGCCTCGGGGGACAGGGGGTGAGACCCAGTACTTC. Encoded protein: CASRPRGTGGETQYF.

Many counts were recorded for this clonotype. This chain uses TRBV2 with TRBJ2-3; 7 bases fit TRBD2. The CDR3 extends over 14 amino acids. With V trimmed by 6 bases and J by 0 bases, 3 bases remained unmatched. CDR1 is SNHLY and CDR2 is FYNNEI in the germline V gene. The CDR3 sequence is CASRLASSTDTQYF. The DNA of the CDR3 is TGTGCCAGCAGACTAGCGTCTAGCACAGATACGCAGTATTTT.

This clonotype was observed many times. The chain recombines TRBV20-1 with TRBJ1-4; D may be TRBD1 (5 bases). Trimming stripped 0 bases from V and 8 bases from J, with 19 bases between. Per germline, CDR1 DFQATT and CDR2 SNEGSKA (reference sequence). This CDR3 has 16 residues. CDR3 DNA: TGCAGTGCTAGAGATCCCCTGGGACGGAGGAGGGAAAAACTGTTTTTT. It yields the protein CSARDPLGRRREKLFF.

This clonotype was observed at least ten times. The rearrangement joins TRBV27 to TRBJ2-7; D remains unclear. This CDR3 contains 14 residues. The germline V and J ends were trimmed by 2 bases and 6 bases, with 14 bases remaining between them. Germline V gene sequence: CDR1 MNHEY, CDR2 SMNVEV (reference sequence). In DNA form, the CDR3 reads TGTGCCAGCAGTTTAAGGGCCTTTCGGAGCGAGCAGTACTTC. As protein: CASSLRAFRSEQYF.

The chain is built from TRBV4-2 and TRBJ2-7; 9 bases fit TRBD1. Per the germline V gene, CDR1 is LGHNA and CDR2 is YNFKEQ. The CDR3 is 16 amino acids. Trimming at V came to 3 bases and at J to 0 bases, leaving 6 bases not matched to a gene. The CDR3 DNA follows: TGTGCCAGCAGCCATGCAGTGGGACAGGGCTCCTACGAGCAGTACTTC. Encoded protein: CASSHAVGQGSYEQYF.

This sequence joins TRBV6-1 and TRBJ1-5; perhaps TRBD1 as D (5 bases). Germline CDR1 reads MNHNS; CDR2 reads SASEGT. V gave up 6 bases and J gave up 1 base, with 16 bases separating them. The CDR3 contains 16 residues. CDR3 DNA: TGTGCCAGCAGAGATCTCGGGGGTCTCAGCAATCAGCCCCAGCATTTT. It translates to CASRDLGGLSNQPQHF.

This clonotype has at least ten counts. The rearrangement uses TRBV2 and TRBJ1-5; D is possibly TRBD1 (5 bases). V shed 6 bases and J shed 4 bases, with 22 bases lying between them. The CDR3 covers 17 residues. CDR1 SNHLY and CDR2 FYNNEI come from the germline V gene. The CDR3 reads CASSGRPLGTANQPQHF. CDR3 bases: TGTGCCAGCAGCGGGAGACCTCTTGGGACGGCTAATCAGCCCCAGCATTTT.

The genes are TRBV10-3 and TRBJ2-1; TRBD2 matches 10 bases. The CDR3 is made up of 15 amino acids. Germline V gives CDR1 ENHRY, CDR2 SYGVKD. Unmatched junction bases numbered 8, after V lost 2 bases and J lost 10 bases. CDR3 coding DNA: TGTGCCATCAGTGAGAGACTAGCGGGTCCGGGGGAGCAGTTCTTC. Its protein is CAISERLAGPGEQFF.

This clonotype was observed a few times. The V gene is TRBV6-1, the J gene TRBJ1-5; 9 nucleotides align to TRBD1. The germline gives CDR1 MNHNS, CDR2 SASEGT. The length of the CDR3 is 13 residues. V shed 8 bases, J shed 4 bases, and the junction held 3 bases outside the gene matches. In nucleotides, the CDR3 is TGTGCCAGCGGACAGGGGAAGAATCAGCCCCAGCATTTT. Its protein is CASGQGKNQPQHF.